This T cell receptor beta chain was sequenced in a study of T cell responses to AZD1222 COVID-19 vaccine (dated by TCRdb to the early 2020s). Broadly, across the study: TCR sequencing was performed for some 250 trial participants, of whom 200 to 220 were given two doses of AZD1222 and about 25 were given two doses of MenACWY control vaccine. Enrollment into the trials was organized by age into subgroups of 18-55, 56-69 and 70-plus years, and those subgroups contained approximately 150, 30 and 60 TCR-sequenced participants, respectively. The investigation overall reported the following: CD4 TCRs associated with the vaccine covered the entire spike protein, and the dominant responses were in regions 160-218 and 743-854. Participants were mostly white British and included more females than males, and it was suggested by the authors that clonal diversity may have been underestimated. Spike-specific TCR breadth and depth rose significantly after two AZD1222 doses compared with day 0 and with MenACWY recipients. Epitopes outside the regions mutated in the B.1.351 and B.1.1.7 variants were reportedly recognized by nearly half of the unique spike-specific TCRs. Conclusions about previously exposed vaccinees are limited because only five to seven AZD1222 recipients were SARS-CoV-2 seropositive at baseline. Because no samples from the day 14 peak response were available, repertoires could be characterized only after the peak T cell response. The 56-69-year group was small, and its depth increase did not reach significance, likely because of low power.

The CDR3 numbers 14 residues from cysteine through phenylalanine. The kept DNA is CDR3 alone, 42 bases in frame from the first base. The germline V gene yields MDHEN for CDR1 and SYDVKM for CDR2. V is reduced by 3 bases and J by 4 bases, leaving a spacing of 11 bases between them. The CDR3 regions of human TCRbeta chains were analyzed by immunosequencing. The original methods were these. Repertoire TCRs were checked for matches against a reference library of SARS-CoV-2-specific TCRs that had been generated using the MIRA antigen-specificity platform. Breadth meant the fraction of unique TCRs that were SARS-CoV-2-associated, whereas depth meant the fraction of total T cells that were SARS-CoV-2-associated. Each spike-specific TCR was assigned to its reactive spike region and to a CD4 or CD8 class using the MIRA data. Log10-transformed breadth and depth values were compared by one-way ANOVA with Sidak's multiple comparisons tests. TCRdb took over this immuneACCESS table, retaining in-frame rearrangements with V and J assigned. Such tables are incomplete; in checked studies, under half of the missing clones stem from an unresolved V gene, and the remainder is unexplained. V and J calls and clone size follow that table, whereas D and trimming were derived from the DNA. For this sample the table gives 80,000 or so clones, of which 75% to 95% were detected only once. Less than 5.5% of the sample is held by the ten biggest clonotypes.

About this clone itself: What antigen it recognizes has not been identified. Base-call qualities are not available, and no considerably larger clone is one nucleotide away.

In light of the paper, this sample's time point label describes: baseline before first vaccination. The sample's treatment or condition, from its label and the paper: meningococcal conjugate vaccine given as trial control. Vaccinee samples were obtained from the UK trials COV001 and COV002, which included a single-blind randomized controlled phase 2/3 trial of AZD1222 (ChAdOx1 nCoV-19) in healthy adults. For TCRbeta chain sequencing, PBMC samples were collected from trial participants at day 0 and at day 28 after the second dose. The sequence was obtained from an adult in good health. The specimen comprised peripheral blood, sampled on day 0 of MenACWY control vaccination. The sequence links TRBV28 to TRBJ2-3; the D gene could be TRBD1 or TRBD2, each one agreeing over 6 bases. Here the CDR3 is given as CASSFERGADTQYF. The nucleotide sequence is TGTGCCAGCAGTTTCGAGAGGGGGGCAGATACGCAGTATTTT.